The clone carrying this TCR beta chain was recorded at least ten times. The target antigen is unknown. This specimen belongs to a study of glioma-infiltrating T cells. Study-level findings and limits: Gliomas, especially low-grade, showed above-expected tissue-blood divergence; non-neoplastic patients showed below. Very few CDR3 sequences were shared between tissue and blood.

Amplification of TCR alpha and beta CDR3 regions from RNA used iRepertoire nested multiplex PCR. For one-step reverse transcription and amplification, about 90-450 ng of tissue mRNA or PBMC total RNA was used. TCRdb independently ran MiXCR on the multiplex PCR reads; one entry per CDR3 protein. Of roughly 200,000 distinct CDR3 sequences listed, about 32% were seen once; the top ten hold roughly a fifth. V was pared by 1 base and J by 4 bases, with 9 bases between. This CDR3 spans 14 amino acids. Germline V gene lookup returns CDR1 SGHVS and CDR2 FNYEAQ. The sequencing input was glioma tissue, nonneoplastic brain tissue, or PBMCs (not recorded which). This TCR came from a human donor with low-grade glioma or glioblastoma, undergoing nonglioma brain surgery, or in good health (not recorded which). The V and J genes are TRBV7-6 and TRBJ2-3; D gene uncertain. CDR3 coding DNA: TGTGCCAGCAGCTTAGTCTTTGCCGCAGATACGCAGTATTTT. Residues: CASSLVFAADTQYF.